A single sample gave rise to the 2 T cell receptor beta chains below, sequenced in a study of T-cell memory formation after mild COVID-19. TCRdb passed the 5' RACE reads through MiXCR, listing each CDR3 protein once. The sample has 220,000 or so distinct CDR3 sequences; approximately 10% are singletons. Sequenced input: PBMCs or a T cell subset sorted from them (not recorded which). All receptors come from a man between 18 and 29 years old who had mild COVID-19 (a few samples of this study predate the infection). Cell type and time point are not known.

This clonotype came up many times. The chain carries TRBV7-9 and TRBJ2-7, with unresolved D. CDR1 is SEHNR, CDR2 FQNEAQ, per germline (reference sequence). The CDR3 covers 11 residues. V lost 5 bases and J 1 base, leaving 3 bases between the germline ends. CDR3 DNA: TGTGCCAGCAGCCTGTCCTACGAGCAGTACTTC. Encoded protein: CASSLSYEQYF. Full variable domain (missing parts from reference TRBV7-9 and TRBJ2-7): DTGVSQNPRHKITKRGQNVTFRCDPISEHNRLYWYRQTLGQGPEFLTYFQNEAQLEKSRLLSDRFSAERPKGSFSTLEIQRTEQGDSAMYLCASSLSYEQYFGPGTRLTVT.

This clonotype has at least ten counts. The gene calls are TRBV2 and TRBJ2-3; 7 nucleotides match TRBD2. CDR3 length: 13 amino acids. Germline V gene lookup returns CDR1 SNHLY and CDR2 FYNNEI. V gave up 4 bases and J gave up 8 bases; unmatched junction bases: 6. The CDR3 DNA follows: TGTGCCAGCAGTGTCGGGACTACGGGTACGCAGTATTTT. Encoded protein: CASSVGTTGTQYF.